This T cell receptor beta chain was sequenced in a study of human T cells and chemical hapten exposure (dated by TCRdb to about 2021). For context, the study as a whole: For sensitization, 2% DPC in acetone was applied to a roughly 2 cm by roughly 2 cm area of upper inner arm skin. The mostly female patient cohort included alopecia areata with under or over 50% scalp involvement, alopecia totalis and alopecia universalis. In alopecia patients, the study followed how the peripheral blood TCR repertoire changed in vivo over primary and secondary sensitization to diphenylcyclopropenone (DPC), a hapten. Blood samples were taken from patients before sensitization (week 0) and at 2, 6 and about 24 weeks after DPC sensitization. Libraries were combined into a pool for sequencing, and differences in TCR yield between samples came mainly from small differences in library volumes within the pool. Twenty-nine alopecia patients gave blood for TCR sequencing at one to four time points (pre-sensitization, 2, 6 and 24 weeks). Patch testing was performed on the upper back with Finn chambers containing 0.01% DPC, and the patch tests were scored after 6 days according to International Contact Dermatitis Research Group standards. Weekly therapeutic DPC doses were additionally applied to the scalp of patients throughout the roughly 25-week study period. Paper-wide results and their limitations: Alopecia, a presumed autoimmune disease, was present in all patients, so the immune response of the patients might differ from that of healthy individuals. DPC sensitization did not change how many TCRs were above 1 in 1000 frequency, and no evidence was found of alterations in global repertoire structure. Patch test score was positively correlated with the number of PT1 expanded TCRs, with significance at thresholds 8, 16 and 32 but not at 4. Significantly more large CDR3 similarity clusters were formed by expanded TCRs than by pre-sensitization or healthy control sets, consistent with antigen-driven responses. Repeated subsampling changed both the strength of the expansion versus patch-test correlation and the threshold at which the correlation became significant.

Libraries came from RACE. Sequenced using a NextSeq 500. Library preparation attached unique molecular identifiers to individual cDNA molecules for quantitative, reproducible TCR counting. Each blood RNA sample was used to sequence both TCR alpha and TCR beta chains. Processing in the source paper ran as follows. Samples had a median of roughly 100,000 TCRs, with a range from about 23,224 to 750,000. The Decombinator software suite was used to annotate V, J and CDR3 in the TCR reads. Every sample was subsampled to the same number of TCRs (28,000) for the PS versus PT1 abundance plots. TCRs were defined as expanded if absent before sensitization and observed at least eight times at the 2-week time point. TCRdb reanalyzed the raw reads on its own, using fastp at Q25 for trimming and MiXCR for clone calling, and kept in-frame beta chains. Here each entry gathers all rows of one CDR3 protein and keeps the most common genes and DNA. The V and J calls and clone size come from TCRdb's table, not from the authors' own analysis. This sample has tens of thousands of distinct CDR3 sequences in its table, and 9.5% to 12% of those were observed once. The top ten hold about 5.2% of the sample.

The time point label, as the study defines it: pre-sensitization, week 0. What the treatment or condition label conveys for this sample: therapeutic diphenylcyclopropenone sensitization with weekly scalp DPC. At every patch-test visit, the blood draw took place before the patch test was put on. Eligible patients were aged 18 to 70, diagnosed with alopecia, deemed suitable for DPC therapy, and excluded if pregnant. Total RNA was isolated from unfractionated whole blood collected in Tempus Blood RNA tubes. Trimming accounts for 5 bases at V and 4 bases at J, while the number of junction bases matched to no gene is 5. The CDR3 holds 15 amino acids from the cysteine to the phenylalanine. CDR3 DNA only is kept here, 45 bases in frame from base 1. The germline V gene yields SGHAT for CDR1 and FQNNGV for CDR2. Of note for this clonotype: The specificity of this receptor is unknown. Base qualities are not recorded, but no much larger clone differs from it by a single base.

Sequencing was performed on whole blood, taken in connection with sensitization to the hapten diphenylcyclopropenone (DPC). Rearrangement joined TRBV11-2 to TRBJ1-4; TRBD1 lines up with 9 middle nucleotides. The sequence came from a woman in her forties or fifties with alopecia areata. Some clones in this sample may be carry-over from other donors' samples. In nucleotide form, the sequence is TGTGCCAGCAGCCTGGGGGACAGGGATAATGAAAAACTGTTTTTT. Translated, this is CASSLGDRDNEKLFF.